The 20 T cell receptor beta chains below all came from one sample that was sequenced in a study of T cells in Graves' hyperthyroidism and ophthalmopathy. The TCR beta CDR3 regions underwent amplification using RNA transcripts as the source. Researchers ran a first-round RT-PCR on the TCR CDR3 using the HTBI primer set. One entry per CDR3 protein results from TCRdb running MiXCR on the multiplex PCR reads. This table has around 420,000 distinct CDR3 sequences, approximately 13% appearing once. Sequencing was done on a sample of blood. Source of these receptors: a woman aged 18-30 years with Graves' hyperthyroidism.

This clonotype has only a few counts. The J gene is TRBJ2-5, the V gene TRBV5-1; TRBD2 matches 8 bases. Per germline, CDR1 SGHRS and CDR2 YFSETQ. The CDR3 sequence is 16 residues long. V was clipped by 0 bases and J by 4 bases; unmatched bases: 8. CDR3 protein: CASSLANIREGETQYF. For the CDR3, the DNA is TGCGCCAGCAGCTTGGCTAACATCCGGGAGGGAGAGACCCAGTACTTC. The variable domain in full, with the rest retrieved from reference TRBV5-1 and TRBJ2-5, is KAGVTQTPRYLIKTRGQQVTLSCSPISGHRSVSWYQQTPGQGLQFLFEYFSETQRNKGNFPGRFSGRQFSNSRSEMNVSTLELGDSALYLCASSLANIREGETQYFGPGTRLLVL.

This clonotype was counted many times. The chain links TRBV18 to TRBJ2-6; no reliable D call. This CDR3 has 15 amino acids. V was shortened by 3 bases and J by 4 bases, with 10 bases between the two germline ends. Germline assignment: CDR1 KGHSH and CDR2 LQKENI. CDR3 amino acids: CASSPIVSGANVLTF. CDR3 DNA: TGTGCCAGCTCACCGATAGTGTCGGGGGCCAACGTCCTGACTTTC.

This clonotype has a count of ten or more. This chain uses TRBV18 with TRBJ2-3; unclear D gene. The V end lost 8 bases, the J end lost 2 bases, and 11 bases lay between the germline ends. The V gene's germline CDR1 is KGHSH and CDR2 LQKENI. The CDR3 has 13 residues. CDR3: CASSPAVTDTQYF. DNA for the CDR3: TGTGCCAGCAGCCCGGCAGTCACAGATACGCAGTATTTT. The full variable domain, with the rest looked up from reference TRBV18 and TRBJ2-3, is NAGVMQNPRHLVRRRGQEARLRCSPMKGHSHVYWYRQLPEEGLKFMVYLQKENIIDESGMPKERFSAEFPKEGPSILRIQQVVRGDSAAYFCASSPAVTDTQYFGPGTRLTVL.

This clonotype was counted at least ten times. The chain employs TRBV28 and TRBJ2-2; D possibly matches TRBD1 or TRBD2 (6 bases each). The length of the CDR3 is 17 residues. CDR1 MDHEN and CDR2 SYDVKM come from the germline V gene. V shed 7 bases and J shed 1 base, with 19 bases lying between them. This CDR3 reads CASTPGAGRGNTGELFF. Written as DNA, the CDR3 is TGTGCCAGCACTCCGGGGGCGGGGCGGGGGAACACCGGGGAGCTGTTTTTT.

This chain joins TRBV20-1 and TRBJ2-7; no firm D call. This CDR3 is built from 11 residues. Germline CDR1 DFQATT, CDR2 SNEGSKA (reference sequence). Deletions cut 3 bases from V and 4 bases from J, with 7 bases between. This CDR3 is CSASTNYEQYF. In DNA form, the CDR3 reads TGCAGTGCTAGCACTAATTACGAGCAGTACTTC.

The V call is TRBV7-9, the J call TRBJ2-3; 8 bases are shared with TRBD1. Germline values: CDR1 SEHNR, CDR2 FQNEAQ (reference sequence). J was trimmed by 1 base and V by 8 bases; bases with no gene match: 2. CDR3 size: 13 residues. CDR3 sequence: CASEDRGTDTQYF. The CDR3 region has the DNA TGTGCCAGCGAGGACAGGGGCACAGATACGCAGTATTTT.

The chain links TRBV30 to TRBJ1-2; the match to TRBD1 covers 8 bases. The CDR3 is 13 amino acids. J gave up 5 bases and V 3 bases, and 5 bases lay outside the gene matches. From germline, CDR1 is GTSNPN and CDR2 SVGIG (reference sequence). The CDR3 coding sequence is TGTGCCTGGAGCGGACAGGGAAGATATGGCTACACCTTC. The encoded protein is CAWSGQGRYGYTF.

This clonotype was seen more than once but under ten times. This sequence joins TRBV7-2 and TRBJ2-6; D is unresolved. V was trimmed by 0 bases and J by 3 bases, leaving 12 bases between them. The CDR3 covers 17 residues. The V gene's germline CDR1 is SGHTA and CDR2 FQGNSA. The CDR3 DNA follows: TGTGCCAGCAGCTTAGCGCCACTGGGTGGTGGGGCCAACGTCCTGACTTTC. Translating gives CASSLAPLGGGANVLTF.

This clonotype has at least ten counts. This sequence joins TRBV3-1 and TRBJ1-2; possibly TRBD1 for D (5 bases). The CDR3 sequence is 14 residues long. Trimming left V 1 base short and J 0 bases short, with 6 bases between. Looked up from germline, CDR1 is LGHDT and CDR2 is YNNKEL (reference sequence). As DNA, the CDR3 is TGTGCCAGCAGCCAAGGGGACCCTAACTATGGCTACACCTTC. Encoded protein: CASSQGDPNYGYTF.

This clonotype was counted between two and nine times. The CDR3 sequence is CASSWGGDGDSGNTIYF. CDR3 nucleotide sequence: TGTGCCAGCAGTTGGGGAGGAGACGGAGACTCTGGAAACACCATATATTTT. V and J are TRBV27 and TRBJ1-3; no reliable D call. This CDR3 is built from 17 residues. Germline V gives CDR1 MNHEY, CDR2 SMNVEV (reference sequence). The V end lost 4 bases, the J end lost 0 bases, and 16 bases lay between the germline ends.

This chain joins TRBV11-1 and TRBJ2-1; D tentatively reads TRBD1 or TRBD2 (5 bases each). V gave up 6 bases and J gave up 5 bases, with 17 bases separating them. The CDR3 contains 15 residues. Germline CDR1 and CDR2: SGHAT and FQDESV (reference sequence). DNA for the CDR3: TGTGCCAGCAGTTTTCGGACTTTGGGGCACAATGAGCAGTTCTTC. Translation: CASSFRTLGHNEQFF.

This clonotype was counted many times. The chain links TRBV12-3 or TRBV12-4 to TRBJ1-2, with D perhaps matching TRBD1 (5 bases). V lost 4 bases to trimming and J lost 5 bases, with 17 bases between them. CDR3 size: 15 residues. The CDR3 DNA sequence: TGTGCCAGCAGTTCCCTGTCAGGGCAAAGATATGGCTACACCTTC. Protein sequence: CASSSLSGQRYGYTF.

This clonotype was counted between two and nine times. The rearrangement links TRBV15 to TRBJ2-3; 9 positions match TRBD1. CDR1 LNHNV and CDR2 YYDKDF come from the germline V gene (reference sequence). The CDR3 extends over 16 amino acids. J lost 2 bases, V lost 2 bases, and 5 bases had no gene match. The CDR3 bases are TGTGCCACCAGCAGAACCGGGACAGGGCCCACAGATACGCAGTATTTT. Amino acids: CATSRTGTGPTDTQYF. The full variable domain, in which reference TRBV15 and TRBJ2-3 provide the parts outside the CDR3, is DAMVIQNPRYQVTQFGKPVTLSCSQTLNHNVMYWYQQKSSQAPKLLFHYYDKDFNNEADTPDNFQSRRPNTSFCFLDIRSPGLGDTAMYLCATSRTGTGPTDTQYFGPGTRLTVL.

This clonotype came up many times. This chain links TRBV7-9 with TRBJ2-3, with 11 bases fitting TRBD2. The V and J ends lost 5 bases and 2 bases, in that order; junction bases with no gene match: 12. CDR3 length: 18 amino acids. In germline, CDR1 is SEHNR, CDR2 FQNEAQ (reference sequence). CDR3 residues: CASSPSGTSGSTTDTQYF. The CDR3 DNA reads TGTGCCAGCAGCCCGTCGGGGACTAGCGGTTCGACCACAGATACGCAGTATTTT. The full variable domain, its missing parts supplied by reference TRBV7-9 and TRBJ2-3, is DTGVSQNPRHKITKRGQNVTFRCDPISEHNRLYWYRQTLGQGPEFLTYFQNEAQLEKSRLLSDRFSAERPKGSFSTLEIQRTEQGDSAMYLCASSPSGTSGSTTDTQYFGPGTRLTVL.

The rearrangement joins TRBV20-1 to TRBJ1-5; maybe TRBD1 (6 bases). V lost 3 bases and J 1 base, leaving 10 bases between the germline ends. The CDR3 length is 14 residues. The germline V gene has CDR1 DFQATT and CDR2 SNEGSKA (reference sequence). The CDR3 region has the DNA TGCAGTGCTAGCCAAGGGGGAAGCAATCAGCCCCAGCATTTT. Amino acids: CSASQGGSNQPQHF.

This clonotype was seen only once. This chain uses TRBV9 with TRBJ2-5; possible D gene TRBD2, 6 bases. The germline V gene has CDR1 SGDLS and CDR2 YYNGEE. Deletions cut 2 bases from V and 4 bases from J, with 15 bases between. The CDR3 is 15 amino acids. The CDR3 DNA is TGTGCCAGCAGCGTTGAGGCGGGACTGGTAGAGACCCAGTACTTC. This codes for CASSVEAGLVETQYF.

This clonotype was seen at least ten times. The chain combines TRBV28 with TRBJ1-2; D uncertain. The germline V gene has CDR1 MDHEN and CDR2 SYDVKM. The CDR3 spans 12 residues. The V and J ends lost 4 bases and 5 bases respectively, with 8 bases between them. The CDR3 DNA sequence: TGTGCCAGCAGTTCTCCGGGGTATGGCTACACCTTC. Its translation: CASSSPGYGYTF.

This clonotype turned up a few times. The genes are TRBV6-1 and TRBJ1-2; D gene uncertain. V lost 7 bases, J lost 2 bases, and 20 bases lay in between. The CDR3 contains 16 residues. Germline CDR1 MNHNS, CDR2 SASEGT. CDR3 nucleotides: TGTGCCAGCACCCCCGGCGGGGTCTCGGTAAACTATGGCTACACCTTC. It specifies CASTPGGVSVNYGYTF.

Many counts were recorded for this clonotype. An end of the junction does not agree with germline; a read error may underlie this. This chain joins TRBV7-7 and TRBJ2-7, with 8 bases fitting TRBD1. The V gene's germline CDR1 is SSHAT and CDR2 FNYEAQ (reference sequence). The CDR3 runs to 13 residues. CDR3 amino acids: CASSQGQGDEQYF. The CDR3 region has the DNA TGTGCTAGCAGCCAAGGACAGGGCGACGAGCAGTACTTC.

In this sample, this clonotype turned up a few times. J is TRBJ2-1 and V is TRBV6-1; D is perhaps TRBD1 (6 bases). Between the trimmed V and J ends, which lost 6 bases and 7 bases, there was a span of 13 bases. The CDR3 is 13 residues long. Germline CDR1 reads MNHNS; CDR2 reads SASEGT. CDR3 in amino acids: CASRAQGTNEQFF. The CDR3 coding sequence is TGTGCCAGCAGAGCACAGGGAACAAATGAGCAGTTCTTC.